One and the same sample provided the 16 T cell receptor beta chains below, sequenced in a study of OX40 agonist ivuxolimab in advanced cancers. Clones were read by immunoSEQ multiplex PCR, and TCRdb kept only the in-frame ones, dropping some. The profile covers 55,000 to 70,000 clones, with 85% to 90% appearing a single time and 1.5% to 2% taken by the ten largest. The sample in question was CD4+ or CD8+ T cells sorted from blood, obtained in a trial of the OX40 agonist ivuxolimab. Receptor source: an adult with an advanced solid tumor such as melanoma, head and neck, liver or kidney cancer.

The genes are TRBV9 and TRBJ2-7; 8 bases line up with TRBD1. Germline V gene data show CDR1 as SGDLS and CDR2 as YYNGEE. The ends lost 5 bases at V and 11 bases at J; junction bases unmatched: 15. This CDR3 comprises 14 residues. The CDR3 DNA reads TGTGCCAGCAGTGTCTCTGGACAGGGTGAGAGTAAGTACTTC. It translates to CASSVSGQGESKYF.

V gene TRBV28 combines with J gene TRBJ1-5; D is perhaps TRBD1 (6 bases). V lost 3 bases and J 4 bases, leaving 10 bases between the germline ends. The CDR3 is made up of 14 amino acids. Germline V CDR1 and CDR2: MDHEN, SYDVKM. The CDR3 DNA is TGTGCCAGCAGTTTGGCGCAGGGGAATCAGCCCCAGCATTTT. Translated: CASSLAQGNQPQHF.

The CDR3 here is CASRITLGQGGHTGELFF. The DNA for the CDR3 is TGTGCCAGCAGGATTACCCTCGGACAGGGGGGGCACACCGGGGAGCTGTTTTTT. The chain has TRBV2 and TRBJ2-2; 10 bases match TRBD1. The CDR3 is 18 residues long. V lost 6 bases to trimming and J lost 3 bases; unmatched junction nucleotides: 13. Germline V CDR1 and CDR2: SNHLY, FYNNEI.

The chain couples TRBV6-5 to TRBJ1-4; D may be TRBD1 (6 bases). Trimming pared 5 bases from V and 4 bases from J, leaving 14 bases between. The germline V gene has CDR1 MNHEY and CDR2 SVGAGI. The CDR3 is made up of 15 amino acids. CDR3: CASSPWQGINEKLFF. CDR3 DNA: TGTGCCAGCAGTCCCTGGCAGGGGATTAATGAAAAACTGTTTTTT.

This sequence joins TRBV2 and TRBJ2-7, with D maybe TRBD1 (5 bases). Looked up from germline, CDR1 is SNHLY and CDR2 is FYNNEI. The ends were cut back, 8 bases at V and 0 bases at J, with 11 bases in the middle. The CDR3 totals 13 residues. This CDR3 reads CASLTTASYEQYF. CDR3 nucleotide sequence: TGTGCCAGCCTAACGACAGCCTCCTACGAGCAGTACTTC.

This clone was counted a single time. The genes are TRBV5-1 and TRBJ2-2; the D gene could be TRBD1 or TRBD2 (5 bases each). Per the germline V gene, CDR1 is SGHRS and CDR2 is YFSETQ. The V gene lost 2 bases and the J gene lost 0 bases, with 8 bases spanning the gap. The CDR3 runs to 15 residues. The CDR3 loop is CASSFEGTNTGELFF. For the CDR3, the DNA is TGCGCCAGCAGCTTCGAGGGGACGAACACCGGGGAGCTGTTTTTT. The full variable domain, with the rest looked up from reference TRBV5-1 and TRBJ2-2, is KAGVTQTPRYLIKTRGQQVTLSCSPISGHRSVSWYQQTPGQGLQFLFEYFSETQRNKGNFPGRFSGRQFSNSRSEMNVSTLELGDSALYLCASSFEGTNTGELFFGEGSRLTVL.

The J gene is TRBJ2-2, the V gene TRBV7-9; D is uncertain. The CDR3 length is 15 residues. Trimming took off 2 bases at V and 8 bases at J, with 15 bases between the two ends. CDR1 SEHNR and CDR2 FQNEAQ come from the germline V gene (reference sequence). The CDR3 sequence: CASSLSLSTAGELFF. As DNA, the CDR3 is TGTGCCAGCAGCTTAAGTCTTTCTACGGCGGGGGAGCTGTTTTTT.

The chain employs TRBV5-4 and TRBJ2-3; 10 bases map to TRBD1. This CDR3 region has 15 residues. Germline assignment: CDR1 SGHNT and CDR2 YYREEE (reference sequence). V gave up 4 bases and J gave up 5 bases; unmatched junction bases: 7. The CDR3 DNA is TGTGCCAGCAGCCTACGGGACAGGGGCGTAGATACGCAGTATTTT. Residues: CASSLRDRGVDTQYF.

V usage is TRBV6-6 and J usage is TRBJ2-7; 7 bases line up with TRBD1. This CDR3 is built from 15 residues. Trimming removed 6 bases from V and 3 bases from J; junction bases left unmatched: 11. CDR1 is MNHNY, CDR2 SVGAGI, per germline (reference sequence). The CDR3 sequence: CASRGQISSSYEQYF. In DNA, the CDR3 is TGTGCCAGCAGGGGACAGATCTCTTCCAGCTACGAGCAGTACTTC.

For the CDR3, the DNA is TGTGCCAGCAGCCTTCTCCGGGTCGGGGGTCTAGGTGAGCAGTTCTTC. It encodes CASSLLRVGGLGEQFF. V and J are TRBV7-9 and TRBJ2-1, with a possible D match to TRBD2 (6 bases). Germline V gene lookup returns CDR1 SEHNR and CDR2 FQNEAQ (reference sequence). V was cut by 5 bases and J by 9 bases, with 23 bases left in between. The CDR3 length is 16 residues. The full variable domain, with the rest looked up from reference TRBV7-9 and TRBJ2-1, is DTGVSQNPRHKITKRGQNVTFRCDPISEHNRLYWYRQTLGQGPEFLTYFQNEAQLEKSRLLSDRFSAERPKGSFSTLEIQRTEQGDSAMYLCASSLLRVGGLGEQFFGPGTRLTVL.

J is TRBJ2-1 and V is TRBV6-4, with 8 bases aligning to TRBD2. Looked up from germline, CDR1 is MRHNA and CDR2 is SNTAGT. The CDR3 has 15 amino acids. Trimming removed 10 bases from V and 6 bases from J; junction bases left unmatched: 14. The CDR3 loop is CATLFALRGGNEQFF. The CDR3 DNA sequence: TGTGCCACCCTGTTTGCGCTACGGGGGGGCAATGAGCAGTTCTTC.

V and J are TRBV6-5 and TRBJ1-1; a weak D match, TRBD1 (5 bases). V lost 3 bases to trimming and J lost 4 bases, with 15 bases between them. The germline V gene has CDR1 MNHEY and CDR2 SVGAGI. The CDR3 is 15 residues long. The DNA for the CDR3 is TGTGCCAGCAGTTATGAGAGGGGCCAAACCACTGAAGCTTTCTTT. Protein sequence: CASSYERGQTTEAFF.

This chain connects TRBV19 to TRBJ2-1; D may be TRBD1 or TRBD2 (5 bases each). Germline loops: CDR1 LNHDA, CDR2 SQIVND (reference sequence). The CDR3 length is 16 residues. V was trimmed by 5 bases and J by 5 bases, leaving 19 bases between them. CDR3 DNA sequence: TGTGCCAGTAGTCCTCCGGGCCGGGGCCGTAACAATGAGCAGTTCTTC. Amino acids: CASSPPGRGRNNEQFF.

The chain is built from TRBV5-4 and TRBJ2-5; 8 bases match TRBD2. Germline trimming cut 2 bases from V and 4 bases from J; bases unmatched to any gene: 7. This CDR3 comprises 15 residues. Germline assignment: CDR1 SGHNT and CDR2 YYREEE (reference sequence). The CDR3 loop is CASSLSGGVGETQYF. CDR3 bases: TGTGCCAGCAGCTTATCCGGGGGGGTTGGAGAGACCCAGTACTTC.

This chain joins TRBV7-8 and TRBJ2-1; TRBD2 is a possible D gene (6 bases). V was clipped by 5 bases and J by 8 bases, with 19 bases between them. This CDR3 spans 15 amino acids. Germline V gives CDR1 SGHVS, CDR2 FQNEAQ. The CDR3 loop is CASSPRDSPSDEQFF. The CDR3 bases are TGTGCCAGCAGCCCCCGGGACTCCCCCAGCGATGAGCAGTTCTTC.

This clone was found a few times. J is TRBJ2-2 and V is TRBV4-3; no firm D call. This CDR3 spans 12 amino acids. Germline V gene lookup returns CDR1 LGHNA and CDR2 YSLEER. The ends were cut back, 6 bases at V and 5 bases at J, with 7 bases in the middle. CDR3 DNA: TGCGCCAGCAGAGCACAGACCGGGGAGCTGTTTTTT. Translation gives CASRAQTGELFF.